The T cell receptor (beta chain) described here comes from a study of blood T cell repertoires in COVID-19. About the study: Sites across the United States, Italy and Spain contributed samples from acute and convalescent COVID-19. Nucleic acid was either cDNA or gDNA, and it came from T cells, B-cell-depleted T cells, or PBMCs.

Per the original data handling: How many nucleated cells were present was estimated from reference gene primer amplification. Repertoires were generated with immunoSEQ multiplex PCR, while TCRdb's copy carries only in-frame clones and drops some. The V and J calls and the clone size are those of that table, but D and trimming were determined from the DNA. The sample gives tens of thousands of clones, roughly 84% of which show up once; about a fifth is in the top ten. The CDR3 runs to 15 residues. The V and J ends lost 6 bases and 4 bases, in that order; junction bases with no gene match: 7. The germline gives CDR1 SNHLY, CDR2 FYNNEI.

V gene TRBV2 combines with J gene TRBJ1-2; TRBD1 matches at 11 bases. Sequenced sample: peripheral blood. The receptor was derived from a woman of 80 years or more in a cohort sampled during active or convalescent COVID-19. Here the CDR3 reads CASRRDGTGGYGYTF. CDR3 nucleotides: TGTGCCAGCAGAAGAGATGGGACAGGGGGCTATGGCTACACCTTC. Using reference TRBV2 and TRBJ1-2 for the parts outside the CDR3, the full variable domain is EPEVTQTPSHQVTQMGQEVILRCVPISNHLYFYWYRQILGQKVEFLVSFYNNEISEKSEIFDDQFSVERPDGSNFTLKIRSTKLEDSAMYFCASRRDGTGGYGYTFGSGTRLTVV.